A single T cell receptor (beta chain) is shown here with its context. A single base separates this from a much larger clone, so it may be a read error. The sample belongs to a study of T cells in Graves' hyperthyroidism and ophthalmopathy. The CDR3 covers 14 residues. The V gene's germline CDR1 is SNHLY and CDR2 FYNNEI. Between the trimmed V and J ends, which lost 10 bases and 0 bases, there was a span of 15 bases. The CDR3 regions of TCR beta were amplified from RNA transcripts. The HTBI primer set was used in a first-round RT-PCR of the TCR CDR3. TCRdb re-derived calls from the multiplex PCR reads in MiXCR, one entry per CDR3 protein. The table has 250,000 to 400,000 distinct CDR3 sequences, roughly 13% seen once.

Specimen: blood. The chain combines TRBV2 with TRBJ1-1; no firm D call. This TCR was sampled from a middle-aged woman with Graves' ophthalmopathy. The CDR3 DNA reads TGTGCCACCGAGGAGACCGTTATGAACACTGAAGCTTTCTTT. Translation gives CATEETVMNTEAFF.